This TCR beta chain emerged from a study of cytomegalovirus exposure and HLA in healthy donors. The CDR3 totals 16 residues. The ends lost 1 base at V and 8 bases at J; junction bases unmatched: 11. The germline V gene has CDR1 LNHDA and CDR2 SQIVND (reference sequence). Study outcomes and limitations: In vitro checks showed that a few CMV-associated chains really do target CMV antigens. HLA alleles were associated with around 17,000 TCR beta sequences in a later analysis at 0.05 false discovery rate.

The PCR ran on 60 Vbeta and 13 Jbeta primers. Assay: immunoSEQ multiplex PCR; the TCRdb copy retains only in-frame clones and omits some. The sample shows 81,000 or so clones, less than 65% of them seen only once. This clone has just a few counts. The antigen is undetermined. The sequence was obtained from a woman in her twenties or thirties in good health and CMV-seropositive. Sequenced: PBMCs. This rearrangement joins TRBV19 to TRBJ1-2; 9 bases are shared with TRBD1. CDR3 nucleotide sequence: TGTGCCAGTAGTATAGGCCCCCGGACAGGGGCGCGGGGCTACACCTTC. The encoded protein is CASSIGPRTGARGYTF.